The rows below give T cell receptor beta chains drawn from one sample of a study of blood T cell repertoires in COVID-19. TCRdb's copy holds only in-frame clones and misses some; the assay was immunoSEQ multiplex PCR. The table includes over 200,000 clones, around 90% detected once. Input material: peripheral blood. Receptor source: a man aged 55 to 69 who had recovered from COVID-19. CDR3s include the opening cysteine and the closing phenylalanine or tryptophan. A D gene is named only where the DNA matches it firmly. Expanded clones are given a class, and other clones once, few, many or no size at all.

CDR3nt	CDR3aa	v_gene	abundance	d_gene	j_gene
TGTGCCACCGGGGTGGGGGGGATCACTGAAGCTTTCTTT	CATGVGGITEAFF	TRBV19	.	.	TRBJ1-1
TGTGCCAGCAGCCCCCCCCTTACTAGCGGGAGGCGGAGGGGGGCCCAGTACTTC	CASSPPLTSGRRRGAQYF	TRBV7-2	.	TRBD2	TRBJ2-5
TGTGCCACCAGTGACCCCCAGGGGACTGGGGCCAACGTCCTGACTTTC	CATSDPQGTGANVLTF	TRBV24-1	.	.	TRBJ2-6
TGTGCCAGCAGCGTAGACGGGGGCAATCAGCCCCAGCATTTT	CASSVDGGNQPQHF	TRBV9	.	.	TRBJ1-5
TGTGCCAGCAGTTTAGTCGTTTCCGGGGAGCTGTTTTTT	CASSLVVSGELFF	TRBV12-3/TRBV12-4	.	.	TRBJ2-2
TGTGCCAGCAGCCCGAGGACTGCCTCCTACGAGCAGTACTTC	CASSPRTASYEQYF	TRBV11-1	.	.	TRBJ2-7
TGTGCCAGCAGCTCAGACAGGGGTAACGGCTACACCTTC	CASSSDRGNGYTF	TRBV7-2	.	TRBD1	TRBJ1-2
TGTGCCAGCAGTTACTCAGCGGAACAGCTACACTATGGCTACACCTTC	CASSYSAEQLHYGYTF	TRBV6-5	.	.	TRBJ1-2
TGTGCCAGCAGTTACCCTGGACAGGGGGCTTATAGCAATCAGCCCCAGCATTTT	CASSYPGQGAYSNQPQHF	TRBV6-2/TRBV6-3	.	TRBD1	TRBJ1-5
TGTGCCATCAGTGAGTCGGCAGGGAGGTACGAGCAGTACTTC	CAISESAGRYEQYF	TRBV10-3	.	.	TRBJ2-7
TGTGCCAGCAGTCCCGACAGGGGCTTTGATGGCTACACCTTC	CASSPDRGFDGYTF	TRBV7-2	.	TRBD1	TRBJ1-2
TGTGCCAGCAGGCGTGCAGGGGGCGGTCAGCCCCAGCATTTT	CASRRAGGGQPQHF	TRBV28	.	TRBD1	TRBJ1-5
TGTGCCAGCAGCAAGGACAGGGCGAGCAATCAGCCCCAGCATTTT	CASSKDRASNQPQHF	TRBV7-2	.	TRBD1	TRBJ1-5
TGTGCCAGTAGTAACCCCAGGGCCCCTTCCTACAATGAGCAGTTCTTC	CASSNPRAPSYNEQFF	TRBV19	.	.	TRBJ2-1
TGTGCCAGCAGCCCAGCTCGGGGGACCCAGTACTTC	CASSPARGTQYF	TRBV6-2/TRBV6-3	.	.	TRBJ2-5
TGTGCCAGCAGTCCGCGGCGGGGGGGCTTTCAGCCCCAGCATTTT	CASSPRRGGFQPQHF	TRBV6-5	.	.	TRBJ1-5
TGTGCCAGCAGCGTAGTGGGGGGAAGAGGCTACACCTTC	CASSVVGGRGYTF	TRBV9	.	.	TRBJ1-2
TGTGCCAGCAGTCTGACAGGGGGTAGTTCACCCCTCCACTTT	CASSLTGGSSPLHF	TRBV6-2/TRBV6-3	.	TRBD1	TRBJ1-6
TGTGCCAGCAGTTTAATGGGGAGTTATGGCTACACCTTC	CASSLMGSYGYTF	TRBV27	.	.	TRBJ1-2
TGTGCCAGCAGCTTGGCCAGGGCTAACACTGAAGCTTTCTTT	CASSLARANTEAFF	TRBV5-4	.	.	TRBJ1-1
TGTGCCAGCAAACCCGGAGGCACCATATATTTT	CASKPGGTIYF	TRBV25-1	.	.	TRBJ1-3
TGCGCCAGCAGCCAAGAACCCCAGGACAGGTCTTCCACCGGGGAGCTGTTTTTT	CASSQEPQDRSSTGELFF	TRBV4-3	.	TRBD1	TRBJ2-2
TGTGCCAGCAGCTTTGACAGGGTCGTCACTGAAGCTTTCTTT	CASSFDRVVTEAFF	TRBV11-2	.	TRBD1	TRBJ1-1
TGTGCCAGCAGCGAGGGACTAGCGGGGACAGATACGCAGTATTTT	CASSEGLAGTDTQYF	TRBV9	few	TRBD2	TRBJ2-3
TGTGCCAGCAGACAAGGACAGAGGAATCAGCCCCAGCATTTT	CASRQGQRNQPQHF	TRBV2	.	.	TRBJ1-5
TGTGCCAGCAGTGAAGGGACAGAAATCTACGAGCAGTACTTC	CASSEGTEIYEQYF	TRBV2	.	.	TRBJ2-7
TGCGCCAGCAGGGAGGGATGGGATACGCAGTATTTT	CASREGWDTQYF	TRBV5-1	.	.	TRBJ2-3
TGCAGCGTTGTCTCGCGGCTAGCGGGAGGGGCCGGGGAGCTGTTTTTT	CSVVSRLAGGAGELFF	TRBV29-1	.	TRBD2	TRBJ2-2